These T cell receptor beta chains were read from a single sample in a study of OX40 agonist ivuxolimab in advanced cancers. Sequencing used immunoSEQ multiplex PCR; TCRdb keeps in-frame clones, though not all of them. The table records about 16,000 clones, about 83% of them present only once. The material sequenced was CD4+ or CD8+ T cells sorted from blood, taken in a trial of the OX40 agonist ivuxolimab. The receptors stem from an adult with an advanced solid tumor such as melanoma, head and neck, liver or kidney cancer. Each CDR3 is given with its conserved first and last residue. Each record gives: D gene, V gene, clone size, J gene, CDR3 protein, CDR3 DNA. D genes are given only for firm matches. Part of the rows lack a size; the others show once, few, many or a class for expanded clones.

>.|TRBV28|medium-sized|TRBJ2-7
CASSLGSYEQYF
TGTGCCAGCAGTTTGGGGTCCTACGAGCAGTACTTC
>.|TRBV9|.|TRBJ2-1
CASSVVGGEYNEQFF
TGTGCCAGCAGCGTAGTGGGCGGGGAGTACAATGAGCAGTTCTTC
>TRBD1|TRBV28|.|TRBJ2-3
CASSWTGSTDTQYF
TGTGCCAGCAGTTGGACAGGGAGCACAGATACGCAGTATTTT
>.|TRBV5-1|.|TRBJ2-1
CASSLPRVSVDEQFF
TGCGCCAGCAGCTTACCCAGGGTCAGTGTGGATGAGCAGTTCTTC
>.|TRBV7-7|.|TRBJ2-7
CASSPGGASSYEQYF
TGTGCCAGCAGCCCCGGGGGAGCCAGCTCCTACGAGCAGTACTTC
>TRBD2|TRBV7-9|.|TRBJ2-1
CASSDNVRGDNEQFF
TGTGCCAGCAGCGACAATGTGCGGGGGGATAATGAGCAGTTCTTC
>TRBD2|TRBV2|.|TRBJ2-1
CASSENSGGTLFYNEQFF
TGTGCCAGCAGTGAAAATAGCGGGGGGACCTTATTCTACAATGAGCAGTTCTTC
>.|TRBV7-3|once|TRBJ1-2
CASSLAPIAHGYTF
TGTGCCAGCAGCTTAGCCCCTATTGCTCACGGCTACACCTTC
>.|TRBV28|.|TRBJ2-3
CASSFVAGTDTQYF
TGTGCCAGCAGTTTTGTAGCGGGCACAGATACGCAGTATTTT
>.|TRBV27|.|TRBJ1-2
CASSLITGGSDGYTF
TGTGCCAGCAGTCTAATTACGGGGGGAAGTGATGGCTACACCTTC
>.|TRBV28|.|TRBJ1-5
CASSLSGYSNQPQHF
TGTGCCAGCAGTTTATCGGGGTATAGCAATCAGCCCCAGCATTTT
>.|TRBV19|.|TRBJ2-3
CASSIVPPDTQYF
TGTGCCAGTAGTATAGTCCCACCAGATACGCAGTATTTT
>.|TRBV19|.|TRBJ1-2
CASSIVTETNYGYTF
TGTGCCAGTAGTATAGTTACAGAGACTAACTATGGCTACACCTTC
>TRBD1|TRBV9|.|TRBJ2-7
CASSVGDRSYEQYF
TGTGCCAGCAGCGTAGGGGACAGATCCTACGAGCAGTACTTC
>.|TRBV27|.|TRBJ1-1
CASSFGAQNTEAFF
TGTGCCAGCAGTTTTGGGGCCCAGAACACTGAAGCTTTCTTT
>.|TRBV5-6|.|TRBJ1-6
CASSLGQYYNSPLHF
TGTGCCAGCAGCCTCGGACAGTACTATAATTCACCCCTCCACTTT
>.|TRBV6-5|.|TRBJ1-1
CASSYGTGFMNTEAFF
TGTGCCAGCAGTTACGGAACGGGTTTCATGAACACTGAAGCTTTCTTT
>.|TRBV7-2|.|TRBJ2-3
CASSLSFDTDTQYF
TGTGCCAGCAGCTTAAGTTTTGACACAGATACGCAGTATTTT
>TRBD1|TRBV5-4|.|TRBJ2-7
CASREQGAYEQYF
TGTGCCAGCAGAGAACAGGGGGCCTACGAGCAGTACTTC
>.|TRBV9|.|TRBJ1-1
CASSPTGGARTEAFF
TGTGCCAGCAGCCCAACCGGGGGGGCGCGAACTGAAGCTTTCTTT
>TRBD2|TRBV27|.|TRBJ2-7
CASLSGRGPSEQYF
TGTGCCAGCCTGAGCGGGAGAGGACCTTCAGAGCAGTACTTC
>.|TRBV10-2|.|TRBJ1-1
CASTPHARNTEAFF
TGCGCCAGCACCCCACATGCGCGGAACACTGAAGCTTTCTTT
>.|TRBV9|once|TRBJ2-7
CASSVAGTTYEQYF
TGTGCCAGCAGCGTAGCAGGGACCACCTACGAGCAGTACTTC
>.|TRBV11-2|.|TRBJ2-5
CASSLGYQGWETQYF
TGTGCCAGCAGTCTAGGGTATCAGGGGTGGGAGACCCAGTACTTC
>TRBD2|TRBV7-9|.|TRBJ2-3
CASSSTSGVPSSTDTQYF
TGTGCCAGCAGCTCAACTAGCGGGGTACCCTCTAGCACAGATACGCAGTATTTT
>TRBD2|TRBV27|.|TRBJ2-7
CASSPTLAGVGEQYF
TGTGCCAGCAGTCCAACACTAGCGGGAGTTGGAGAGCAGTACTTC
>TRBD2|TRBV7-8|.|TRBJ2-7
CASSPGGYEQYF
TGTGCCAGCAGCCCGGGGGGGTACGAGCAGTACTTC
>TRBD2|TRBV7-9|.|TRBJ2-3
CASSPRLAGGTDTQYF
TGTGCCAGCAGCCCCAGACTAGCGGGAGGCACAGATACGCAGTATTTT
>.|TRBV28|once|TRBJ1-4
CASSFRDLNEKLFF
TGTGCCAGCAGTTTCCGAGATCTTAATGAAAAACTGTTTTTT
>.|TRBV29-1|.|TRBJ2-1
CSVYIVNEQFF
TGCAGCGTTTATATTGTGAATGAGCAGTTCTTC
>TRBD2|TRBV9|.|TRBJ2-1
CASSPGGEEQFF
TGTGCCAGCAGCCCGGGGGGTGAGGAGCAGTTCTTC
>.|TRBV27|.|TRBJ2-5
CASSLSGGGPLTQYF
TGTGCCAGCAGTTTATCAGGGGGAGGGCCTTTAACCCAGTACTTC
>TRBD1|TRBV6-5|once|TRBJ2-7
CASSVGQVSYEQYF
TGTGCCAGCTCAGTCGGACAGGTCTCCTACGAGCAGTACTTC
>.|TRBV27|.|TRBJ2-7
CASSPAAGSSYEQYF
TGTGCCAGCAGCCCAGCTGCGGGAAGCTCCTACGAGCAGTACTTC
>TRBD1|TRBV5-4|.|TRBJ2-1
CASSLQGTSYNEQFF
TGTGCCAGCAGCCTACAGGGGACCTCATACAATGAGCAGTTCTTC
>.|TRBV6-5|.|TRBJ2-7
CASSYAVAQAHEQYF
TGTGCCAGCAGTTACGCGGTAGCCCAGGCGCACGAGCAGTACTTC
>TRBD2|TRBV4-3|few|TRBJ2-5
CASSQDPAGRRQETQYF
TGCGCCAGCAGCCAAGATCCAGCGGGACGCCGCCAAGAGACCCAGTACTTC
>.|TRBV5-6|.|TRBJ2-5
CASSPEGQETQYF
TGTGCCAGCAGCCCGGAGGGCCAAGAGACCCAGTACTTC
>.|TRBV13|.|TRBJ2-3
CASSPSGVSYTDTQYF
TGTGCCAGCAGCCCGTCCGGTGTCTCGTACACAGATACGCAGTATTTT
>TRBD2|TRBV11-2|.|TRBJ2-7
CASSQSGTAYEQYF
TGTGCCAGCAGCCAAAGCGGGACCGCCTACGAGCAGTACTTC
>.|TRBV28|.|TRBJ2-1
CASSLPGQTSYNEQFF
TGTGCCAGCAGTTTACCCGGACAGACCTCCTACAATGAGCAGTTCTTC
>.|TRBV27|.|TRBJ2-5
CASSPEVGSQETQYF
TGTGCCAGCAGTCCCGAGGTGGGATCTCAAGAGACCCAGTACTTC
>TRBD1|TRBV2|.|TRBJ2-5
CASSGGQGETQYF
TGTGCCAGCAGTGGCGGACAGGGGGAGACCCAGTACTTC
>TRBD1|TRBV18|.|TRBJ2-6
CASSDGPGQGILGANVLTF
TGTGCCAGCTCGGACGGGCCGGGACAGGGGATCCTTGGGGCCAACGTCCTGACTTTC
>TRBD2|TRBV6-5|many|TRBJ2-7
CASSPGTNSYEQYF
TGTGCCAGCAGTCCCGGGACTAACTCCTACGAGCAGTACTTC
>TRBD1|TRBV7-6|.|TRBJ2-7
CASSSGTGYEQYF
TGTGCCAGCAGCTCAGGGACAGGGTACGAGCAGTACTTC
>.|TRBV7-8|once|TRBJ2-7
CASSSILGLLNEQYF
TGTGCCAGCAGCTCAATATTGGGACTGTTGAACGAGCAGTACTTC